This T cell receptor (beta chain) derives from a study of cytomegalovirus exposure and HLA in healthy donors. General study points: V segments that were indistinguishable, TRBV6-2 and TRBV6-3 among them, were omitted from analysis. Beyond CMV serostatus, there was no information to go on about immune exposure. Published work reported that the classifier diagnosed cytomegalovirus status with high specificity and sensitivity.

The CDR3 is 13 residues long. Primers for the PCR totalled 60 Vbeta and 13 Jbeta. Only in-frame clones appear in the TCRdb table, and some are missing; sequencing was by immunoSEQ multiplex PCR. The data hold 120,000 to 150,000 clones, with approximately 81% observed a single time. Remarks on this clone: Its matching antigen is unknown. Other DNA sequences in the same sample also yield this CDR3.

Sample: PBMCs. The source of this sequence is a woman in her thirties or forties in good health and CMV-seropositive. This chain uses TRBV12-2 with TRBJ1-1. TRBV12-2 is given as a pseudogene. CDR3 in amino acids: CASLLHRGTEAFF. CDR3 DNA sequence: TGTGCAAGTCTCCTACACCGGGGGACTGAAGCTTTCTTT.